What follows are 21 T cell receptor beta chains derived from one specimen sequenced in a study of vaccination effects on CD4 cells after COVID-19 (dated by TCRdb to between 2020 and 2023). After less than 13 days of culture, CD4+ T cells were isolated with the EasySep CD4+ T cell isolation kit. Two doses of either the BNT162b2 or the mRNA-1273 mRNA SARS-CoV-2 vaccine were administered to participants. No antigen is known for these receptors. Library preparation used the immunoSEQ multiplex PCR assay. In TCRdb, the immuneACCESS table is reduced to in-frame sequences with V and J assigned. These tables do not hold every clone; where another copy was compared, an unresolved V gene accounts for under half, and the others remain unexplained. The sample table shows about 66,000 clones, and approximately 80% are seen once. The ten top clones hold over 2% of the sample. The sequencing used CD4+ T cells from PBMCs cultured without peptide, collected after COVID-19 vaccination. All receptors come from a human donor who received a COVID-19 vaccine.

This clone appeared once. The J gene is TRBJ1-4, the V gene TRBV5-6; D is unclear. The CDR3 has 16 amino acids. Looked up from germline, CDR1 is SGHDT and CDR2 is YYEEEE. The V end was cut by 1 base, the J end by 2 bases, with 12 bases between. This CDR3 reads CASSLPGVSTNEKLFF. The DNA of the CDR3 is TGTGCCAGCAGCTTGCCCGGGGTTTCGACTAATGAAAAACTGTTTTTT.

The V gene is TRBV5-8, the J gene TRBJ2-1; 7 bases fit TRBD2. CDR3 length equals 17 residues. The germline CDR1 and CDR2 sequences are SGHTS and YDEGEE. V gave up 4 bases and J gave up 0 bases; unmatched junction bases: 10. Here the CDR3 reads CASSLRSGARSYNEQFF. The CDR3 coding sequence is TGTGCCAGCAGCCTACGGAGCGGGGCTCGCTCCTACAATGAGCAGTTCTTC.

This chain links TRBV28 with TRBJ1-3; a possible D gene is TRBD1 (6 bases). Trimming took off 4 bases at V and 4 bases at J, with 17 bases between the two ends. Per the germline V gene, CDR1 is MDHEN and CDR2 is SYDVKM. The CDR3 runs to 16 residues. CDR3 DNA: TGTGCCAGCAGTTCCGCCGGAGGGGGGCAAGGAAACACCATATATTTT. It specifies CASSSAGGGQGNTIYF.

V usage is TRBV30 and J usage is TRBJ2-6, with D unclear. The CDR3 totals 14 residues. V lost 6 bases and J lost 0, with 9 bases in between. Germline V gene lookup returns CDR1 GTSNPN and CDR2 SVGIG (reference sequence). In DNA form, the CDR3 reads TGTGCCTGTTCCTTAAGCTCTGGGGCCAACGTCCTGACTTTC. This codes for CACSLSSGANVLTF.

The V and J genes are TRBV7-8 and TRBJ1-1; 7 nucleotides line up with TRBD1. V was clipped by 1 base and J by 4 bases; unmatched bases: 3. This CDR3 spans 14 amino acids. Per germline, CDR1 SGHVS and CDR2 FQNEAQ. The CDR3 loop is CASSLVSGGTEAFF. The CDR3 DNA reads as TGTGCCAGCAGCTTAGTATCAGGGGGCACTGAAGCTTTCTTT. Drawing the rest from reference TRBV7-8 and TRBJ1-1, the complete variable domain is GAGVSQSPRYKVAKRGQDVALRCDPISGHVSLFWYQQALGQGPEFLTYFQNEAQLDKSGLPSDRFFAERPEGSVSTLKIQRTQQEDSAVYLCASSLVSGGTEAFFGQGTRLTVV.

V usage is TRBV5-1 and J usage is TRBJ2-5, with TRBD2 identical over 8 bases. The CDR3 sequence is 18 residues long. The germline V gene encodes CDR1 SGHRS and CDR2 YFSETQ. Losses at the gene ends were 4 bases for V and 3 bases for J; bases not matched to a gene: 17. The CDR3 bases are TGCGCCAGCAGCCCCCTACGGGGGGGCGCCTACGTGAAAGAGACCCAGTACTTC. This encodes CASSPLRGGAYVKETQYF.

The chain joins TRBV6-5 to TRBJ2-7; 8 bases are shared with TRBD1. There are 13 residues in the CDR3. Germline trimming cut 2 bases from V and 6 bases from J; bases unmatched to any gene: 3. Per the germline V gene, CDR1 is MNHEY and CDR2 is SVGAGI. In nucleotides, the CDR3 is TGTGCCAGCAGTTACGGACAGGGCTCCGAGCAGTACGTC. It specifies CASSYGQGSEQYV.

The rearrangement links TRBV11-1 to TRBJ1-6; 7 positions match TRBD1. The length of the CDR3 is 15 residues. V trimming: 5 bases; J trimming: 8 bases; junction bases outside the gene matches: 9. CDR1 and CDR2 from the germline V gene are SGHAT and FQDESV (reference sequence). The CDR3 reads CASSHRGRGDSPLHF. DNA of the CDR3: TGTGCCAGCAGCCACAGGGGTAGAGGAGATTCACCCCTCCACTTT.

The chain recombines TRBV24-1 with TRBJ2-3; D is unresolved. V lost 1 base, J lost 4 bases, and 2 bases lay in between. CDR1 and CDR2 from the germline V gene are KGHDR and SFDVKD. The CDR3 loop spans 12 amino acids. CDR3 protein: CATSDFPDTQYF. CDR3 nucleotide sequence: TGTGCCACCAGTGATTTTCCAGATACGCAGTATTTT.

This sequence joins TRBV9 and TRBJ1-5; D is undetermined. The CDR3 covers 15 residues. The V and J ends lost 2 bases and 0 bases respectively, with 9 bases between them. CDR1 SGDLS and CDR2 YYNGEE come from the germline V gene. The CDR3 reads CASSVSGYSNQPQHF. CDR3 DNA sequence: TGTGCCAGCAGCGTGTCCGGGTATAGCAATCAGCCCCAGCATTTT.

This clone was found once. The DNA for the CDR3 is TGTGCCACCAGTGGGAGGGGCTCTAGCACAGATACGCAGTATTTT. Encoded protein: CATSGRGSSTDTQYF. The gene calls are TRBV24-1 and TRBJ2-3, with D perhaps TRBD2 (6 bases). Trimming removed 5 bases at V and 0 bases at J, with 11 bases between. CDR3 length: 15 residues. Germline V gene data show CDR1 as KGHDR and CDR2 as SFDVKD.

The gene calls are TRBV12-2 and TRBJ2-3; TRBD1 was called by the table and not checked on the DNA. TRBV12-2 is labeled a pseudogene. This CDR3 region has 19 residues. CDR3 amino acids: CASRPLRDRGYPSTDTQYF. CDR3 sequence (DNA): TGTGCAAGTCGTCCCCTTCGGGACAGGGGATACCCTAGCACAGATACGCAGTATTTT.

The V gene is TRBV3-1 (or the pseudogene TRBV3-2), the J gene TRBJ1-4; D might be TRBD1 (6 bases). The CDR3 spans 14 residues. The ends were cut back, 6 bases at V and 8 bases at J, with 16 bases in the middle. CDR1 and CDR2 from the germline V gene are LGHDT and YNNKEL (reference sequence). The chain's CDR3 is CASREDQGKEKLFF. CDR3 sequence (DNA): TGTGCCAGCAGGGAGGACCAGGGGAAAGAAAAACTGTTTTTT.

The count of this clone is one. This chain links TRBV19 with TRBJ1-2; D gene ambiguous. Between the trimmed V and J ends, which lost 3 bases and 2 bases, there was a span of 7 bases. CDR1 and CDR2 (germline): LNHDA, SQIVND (reference sequence). This CDR3 has 13 residues. The CDR3 loop reads CASSMGRNYGYTF. The DNA of the CDR3 is TGTGCCAGTAGTATGGGCAGGAACTATGGCTACACCTTC.

This clone has a handful of counts. This rearrangement joins TRBV10-3 to TRBJ2-7, with D hard to call. Trimming removed 2 bases from V and 2 bases from J, with 4 bases in between. In germline, CDR1 is ENHRY, CDR2 SYGVKD. This CDR3 comprises 12 residues. CDR3 protein: CAISENTYEQYV. CDR3 coding DNA: TGTGCCATCAGTGAGAACACCTACGAGCAGTACGTC.

This rearrangement joins TRBV6-5 to TRBJ2-7; TRBD1 agrees at 12 bases. The junction had 5 bases not matched to a gene; V was cut back by 6 bases and J by 5 bases. The CDR3 loop spans 14 amino acids. CDR1 is MNHEY and CDR2 is SVGAGI in the germline V gene. CDR3 bases: TGTGCCAGCAGGGAGGGACAGGGGGCCCACGAGCAGTACGTC. This sequence encodes CASREGQGAHEQYV.

The chain links TRBV3-1 (or the pseudogene TRBV3-2) to TRBJ2-3; D gene ambiguous. In germline, CDR1 is LGHDT, CDR2 YNNKEL (reference sequence). This CDR3 comprises 15 residues. Trimming took 9 bases from V and 0 from J, leaving 16 bases between them. CDR3 residues: CARTTRPFSTDTQYF. In DNA form, the CDR3 reads TGTGCCAGGACGACAAGACCCTTTAGCACAGATACGCAGTATTTT.

J is TRBJ2-5 and V is TRBV9, with TRBD2 matching over 15 bases. The CDR3 covers 16 residues. V lost 4 bases to trimming and J lost 2 bases; unmatched junction nucleotides: 3. In germline, CDR1 is SGDLS, CDR2 YYNGEE. The CDR3 reads CASSKGLAGGQETQYF. CDR3 DNA sequence: TGTGCCAGCAGCAAGGGACTAGCGGGGGGACAAGAGACCCAGTACTTC.

This clone was seen only once. The J gene is TRBJ2-2, the V gene TRBV3-1 (or the pseudogene TRBV3-2); D is undetermined. Trimming shortened V by 4 bases and J by 5 bases, and 8 bases separated the two germline ends. This CDR3 is built from 13 residues. CDR1 and CDR2 from the germline V gene are LGHDT and YNNKEL (reference sequence). CDR3 protein: CASSPSSTGELFF. In nucleotides, the CDR3 is TGTGCCAGCAGCCCCAGTAGTACCGGGGAGCTGTTTTTT.

In this sample, this clone turned up once. The chain uses TRBV4-1 and TRBJ1-1, with a tentative D call TRBD1 (6 bases). The CDR3 is 15 residues long. The germline CDR1 and CDR2 sequences are MGHRA and YSYEKL. The germline V and J ends were trimmed by 4 bases and 6 bases, with 18 bases remaining between them. Here the CDR3 DNA reads TGCGCCAGCAGCCGAACACAGGGTGATAGGGCTGAAGCTTTCTTT. Its protein is CASSRTQGDRAEAFF.

The J gene is TRBJ2-1, the V gene TRBV5-1, with 7 nucleotides matching TRBD1. Trimming cost V 2 bases and J 7 bases; bases outside gene matches: 3. From germline, CDR1 is SGHRS and CDR2 YFSETQ. The CDR3 has 13 residues. Written as DNA, the CDR3 is TGCGCCAGCAGCTTAGGGGGCCGGAATGAGCAGTTCTTC. It translates to CASSLGGRNEQFF.